These T cell receptor beta chains were read from a single sample in a study of blood T cell repertoires in COVID-19. Clones were read by immunoSEQ multiplex PCR, and TCRdb kept only the in-frame ones, dropping some. The table has under 250,000 clones, approximately 82% seen once. Specimen: peripheral blood. The origin of the receptors is a woman older than 75 with acute or convalescent COVID-19. Each CDR3 is given with its conserved first and last residue. The order of the fields is CDR3 protein, CDR3 DNA, clone size, V gene, D gene, CDR3 length, J gene. A D gene is named only where the DNA matches it firmly. Clone size is stated in some rows and not others, as once, few, many or a class when expanded.

CDR3 protein: CASSYRQGASEAFF; CDR3 DNA: TGTGCCAGCAGTTACCGACAGGGGGCTTCTGAAGCTTTCTTT; clone size: few; V gene: TRBV6-2/TRBV6-3; D gene: TRBD1; CDR3 length: 14; J gene: TRBJ1-1
CDR3 protein: CASSRTGGGTEAFF; CDR3 DNA: TGTGCCAGCAGCCGAACAGGGGGGGGCACTGAAGCTTTCTTT; clone size: .; V gene: TRBV3-1/TRBV3-2; D gene: TRBD1; CDR3 length: 14; J gene: TRBJ1-1
CDR3 protein: CASSLAGGSGNTIYF; CDR3 DNA: TGTGCCAGCAGCTTGGCAGGGGGCAGTGGAAACACCATATATTTT; clone size: .; V gene: TRBV5-4; D gene: TRBD1; CDR3 length: 15; J gene: TRBJ1-3
CDR3 protein: CASSSGGSEKLFF; CDR3 DNA: TGTGCCAGTAGTTCAGGGGGCAGTGAAAAACTGTTTTTT; clone size: .; V gene: TRBV19; D gene: TRBD1; CDR3 length: 13; J gene: TRBJ1-4
CDR3 protein: CASSFIRTEAFF; CDR3 DNA: TGTGCCAGCAGCTTCATCAGGACTGAAGCTTTCTTT; clone size: .; V gene: TRBV11-3; D gene: .; CDR3 length: 12; J gene: TRBJ1-1
CDR3 protein: CASKSGGAGQPQHF; CDR3 DNA: TGTGCCAGTAAGTCAGGGGGCGCGGGACAGCCCCAGCATTTT; clone size: once; V gene: TRBV19; D gene: TRBD1; CDR3 length: 14; J gene: TRBJ1-5
CDR3 protein: CASSSPGLAGINEQYF; CDR3 DNA: TGTGCCAGCAGCAGCCCCGGACTAGCGGGGATCAACGAGCAGTACTTC; clone size: .; V gene: TRBV5-6; D gene: TRBD2; CDR3 length: 16; J gene: TRBJ2-7
CDR3 protein: CASSLLDRGSYNSPLHF; CDR3 DNA: TGTGCCAGCTCGCTCCTAGACAGGGGATCCTATAATTCACCCCTCCACTTT; clone size: few; V gene: TRBV18; D gene: TRBD1; CDR3 length: 17; J gene: TRBJ1-6
CDR3 protein: CASSPGGTLNTEAFF; CDR3 DNA: TGTGCCAGCAGCCCCGGGGGGACCCTGAACACTGAAGCTTTCTTT; clone size: few; V gene: TRBV7-3; D gene: .; CDR3 length: 15; J gene: TRBJ1-1
CDR3 protein: CASSPDSVVEKLFF; CDR3 DNA: TGTGCCAGCAGCCCAGACAGTGTCGTTGAAAAACTGTTTTTT; clone size: .; V gene: TRBV7-9; D gene: .; CDR3 length: 14; J gene: TRBJ1-4